These 4 T cell receptor beta chains originate from one sample sequenced in a study of T cell repertoires in cytomegalovirus infection. MiXCR, applied by TCRdb to the reads, yields one record per CDR3 protein. The data show about 180,000 distinct CDR3 sequences, with less than 25% seen just once and roughly 25% held by the top ten. The antigens these receptors bind are not known. Specimen: CD8+ T cells from cultured PBMCs, collected from culture after CMV antigen stimulation. The origin of the receptors is a human donor in good health (CMV status not recorded). Some clones in this sample may be carry-over from other donors' samples.

The chain has TRBV7-2 and TRBJ1-4; tentative D call: TRBD1 (6 bases). The germline V and J ends were trimmed by 2 bases and 4 bases, with 17 bases remaining between them. This CDR3 region has 17 residues. Germline V gene sequence: CDR1 SGHTA, CDR2 FQGNSA. CDR3 sequence reads: CASSLFLGAGVNEKLFF. The CDR3 DNA reads as TGTGCCAGCAGCTTATTCCTGGGGGCAGGGGTTAATGAAAAACTGTTTTTT.

There are a few counts of this clonotype. The chain has TRBV7-2 and TRBJ2-1; D is possibly TRBD2 (6 bases). Germline V CDR1 and CDR2: SGHTA, FQGNSA. The CDR3 has 14 residues. With 5 bases removed from V and 4 bases from J, the gap between germline ends came to 12 bases. CDR3 sequence: CASSRDFSYNEQFF. For the CDR3, the DNA is TGTGCCAGCAGCCGGGACTTCTCTTACAATGAGCAGTTCTTC.

V is TRBV6-6 and J is TRBJ2-4; weak D call: TRBD1 (6 bases). V lost 5 bases and J lost 0, with 14 bases in between. The germline CDR1 and CDR2 sequences are MNHNY and SVGAGI (reference sequence). This CDR3 region has 16 residues. The CDR3 region is CASSPGQLLAKNIQYF. The CDR3 nucleotides read TGTGCCAGCAGTCCTGGACAGTTGTTAGCCAAAAACATTCAGTACTTC.

The rearrangement joins TRBV5-1 to TRBJ1-2; D is perhaps TRBD1 (5 bases). Germline lookup yields CDR1 SGHRS and CDR2 YFSETQ. Trimming took 2 bases from V and 1 from J, leaving 18 bases between them. CDR3 size: 17 residues. CDR3 sequence (DNA): TGCGCCAGCAGCTTACCTCCGGGACCTCCTCGTAACTATGGCTACACCTTC. Translation gives CASSLPPGPPRNYGYTF.